This TCR beta chain was recorded in a study of cytomegalovirus exposure and HLA in healthy donors. Broader study findings: In a later analysis, across HLA loci, associated TCR counts were highest for DRB1, lowest for HLA-C. A classifier reportedly called cytomegalovirus status with high sensitivity and specificity. The only immune exposure information that was available was CMV serostatus.

Though nominally healthy at sampling, donors likely had unrecorded immune exposures. A single count supports this clone. What it binds is unknown. Both 60 Vbeta primers and 13 Jbeta primers went into the PCR. Sequencing used immunoSEQ multiplex PCR; TCRdb keeps in-frame clones, though not all of them. This sample has 140,000 to 150,000 clones, with 75% to 85% found just once. In germline, CDR1 is SGHRS, CDR2 YFSETQ. This CDR3 has 16 amino acids. Trimming left V 1 base short and J 5 bases short, with 16 bases between. The receptor comes from a man aged 35 to 55 in good health and CMV-seronegative. The sequenced sample consisted of PBMCs. The chain carries TRBV5-1 and TRBJ2-1; TRBD1 is a possible D gene (7 bases). CDR3 bases: TGCGCCAGCAGCTTGACGGTCCAGGGGGGAAACAATGAGCAGTTCTTC. Its protein is CASSLTVQGGNNEQFF.